In this sample, the clone carrying this T cell receptor (beta chain) turned up many times. Its cognate antigen is unknown. These data belong to a study of T cells in Graves' hyperthyroidism and ophthalmopathy. Germline CDR1 MDHEN, CDR2 SYDVKM. V lost 5 bases and J 0 bases, leaving 13 bases between the germline ends. This CDR3 is built from 15 residues. General study points: The authors' 13 V-J model separated ophthalmopathy from stable hyperthyroidism.

RNA transcripts provided the source from which TCR beta CDR3 regions were amplified. Primed by the HTBI set, a first-round RT-PCR was run on the TCR CDR3. Each CDR3 protein gets one entry after TCRdb re-called the multiplex PCR reads with MiXCR. The table shows 700,000 or so distinct CDR3 sequences, with 16% occurring only once. The chain uses TRBV28 and TRBJ2-5, with D hard to call. Sequencing was performed on blood. The sequence was collected from a young man with Graves' hyperthyroidism. The CDR3 sequence is CASSLSNGYQETQYF. The CDR3 DNA reads as TGTGCCAGCAGTCTCTCAAATGGTTACCAAGAGACCCAGTACTTC.